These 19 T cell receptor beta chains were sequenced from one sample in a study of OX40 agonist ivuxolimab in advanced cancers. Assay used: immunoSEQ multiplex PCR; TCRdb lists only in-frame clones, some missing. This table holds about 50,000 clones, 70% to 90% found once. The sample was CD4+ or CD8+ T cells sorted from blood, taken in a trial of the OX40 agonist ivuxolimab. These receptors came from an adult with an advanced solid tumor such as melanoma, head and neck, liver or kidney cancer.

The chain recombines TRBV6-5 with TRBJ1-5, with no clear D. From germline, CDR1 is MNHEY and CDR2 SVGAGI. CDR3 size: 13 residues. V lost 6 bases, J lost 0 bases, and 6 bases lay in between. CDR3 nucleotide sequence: TGTGCCAGCAGCAGAGATAGCAATCAGCCCCAGCATTTT. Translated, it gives CASSRDSNQPQHF.

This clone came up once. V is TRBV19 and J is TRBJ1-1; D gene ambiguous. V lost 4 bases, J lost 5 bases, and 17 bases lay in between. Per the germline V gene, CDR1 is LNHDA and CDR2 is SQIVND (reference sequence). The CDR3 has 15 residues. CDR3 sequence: CASSNRRTAGTEAFF. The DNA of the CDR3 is TGTGCCAGTAGTAATCGAAGGACGGCAGGAACTGAAGCTTTCTTT. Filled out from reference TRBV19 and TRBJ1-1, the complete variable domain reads DGGITQSPKYLFRKEGQNVTLSCEQNLNHDAMYWYRQDPGQGLRLIYYSQIVNDFQKGDIAEGYSVSREKKESFPLTVTSAQKNPTAFYLCASSNRRTAGTEAFFGQGTRLTVV.

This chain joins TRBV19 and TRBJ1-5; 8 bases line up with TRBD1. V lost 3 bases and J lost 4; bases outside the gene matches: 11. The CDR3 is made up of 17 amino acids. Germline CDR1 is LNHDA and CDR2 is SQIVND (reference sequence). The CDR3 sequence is CASSMRQGPTGNQPQHF. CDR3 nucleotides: TGTGCCAGTAGTATGAGACAGGGGCCTACGGGGAATCAGCCCCAGCATTTT.

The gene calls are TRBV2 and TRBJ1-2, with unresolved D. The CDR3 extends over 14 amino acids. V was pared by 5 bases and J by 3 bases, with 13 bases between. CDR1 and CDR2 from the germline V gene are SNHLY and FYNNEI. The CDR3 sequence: CASSNLGVYYGYTF. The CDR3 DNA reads TGTGCCAGCAGTAACCTGGGTGTGTACTATGGCTACACCTTC.

The CDR3 loop is CATSSEPWSPHNEQFF. CDR3 sequence (DNA): TGTGCCACCAGCAGCGAACCTTGGAGTCCGCACAATGAGCAGTTCTTC. V and J are TRBV15 and TRBJ2-1; unclear D gene. The CDR3 contains 16 residues. The V and J ends lost 3 bases and 5 bases respectively, with 17 bases between them. CDR1 and CDR2 (germline): LNHNV, YYDKDF (reference sequence).

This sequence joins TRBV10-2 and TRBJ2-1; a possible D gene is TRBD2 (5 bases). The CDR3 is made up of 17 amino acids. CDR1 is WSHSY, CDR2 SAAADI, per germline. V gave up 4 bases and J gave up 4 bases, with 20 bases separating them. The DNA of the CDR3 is TGCGCCAGCAGTGTAGGCCCTCGGACTGGAGGTTACAATGAGCAGTTCTTC. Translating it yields CASSVGPRTGGYNEQFF.

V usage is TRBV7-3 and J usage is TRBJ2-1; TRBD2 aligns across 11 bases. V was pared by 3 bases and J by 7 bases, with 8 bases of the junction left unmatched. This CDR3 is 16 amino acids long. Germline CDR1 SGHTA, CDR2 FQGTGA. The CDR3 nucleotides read TGTGCCAGCAGCTTGGGATTAGCGGGAGGGCCGAATGAGCAGTTCTTC. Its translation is CASSLGLAGGPNEQFF.

This CDR3 reads CASTADRVLPQHF. Written as DNA, the CDR3 is TGCGCCAGCACGGCGGACAGGGTATTGCCCCAGCATTTT. This chain joins TRBV10-2 and TRBJ1-5; 8 positions agree with TRBD1. The V gene end was trimmed by 7 bases and the J gene end by 9 bases; junction bases not matched to a gene: 8. The germline V gene has CDR1 WSHSY and CDR2 SAAADI. The CDR3 spans 13 residues.

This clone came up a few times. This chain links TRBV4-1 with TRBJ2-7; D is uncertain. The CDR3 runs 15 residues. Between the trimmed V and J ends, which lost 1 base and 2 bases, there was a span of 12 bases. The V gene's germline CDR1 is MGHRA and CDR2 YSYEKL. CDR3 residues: CASSQGNTATYEQYF. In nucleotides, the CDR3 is TGCGCCAGCAGCCAAGGTAACACCGCCACCTACGAGCAGTACTTC.

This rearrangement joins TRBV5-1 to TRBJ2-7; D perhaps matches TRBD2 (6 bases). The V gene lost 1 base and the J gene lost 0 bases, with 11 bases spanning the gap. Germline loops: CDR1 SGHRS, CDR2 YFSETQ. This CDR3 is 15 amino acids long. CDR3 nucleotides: TGCGCCAGCAGCTTGCTAGCGACCGTCTCCTACGAGCAGTACTTC. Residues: CASSLLATVSYEQYF.

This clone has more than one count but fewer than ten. The CDR3 loop is CASSQEPGIGQPQHF. The CDR3 region has the DNA TGCGCCAGCAGCCAAGAGCCAGGGATCGGTCAGCCCCAGCATTTT. The J gene is TRBJ1-5, the V gene TRBV4-1; D is perhaps TRBD1 (5 bases). V was shortened by 0 bases and J by 6 bases, with 12 bases between the two germline ends. There are 15 residues in the CDR3. Germline-derived CDR1 and CDR2 are MGHRA and YSYEKL.

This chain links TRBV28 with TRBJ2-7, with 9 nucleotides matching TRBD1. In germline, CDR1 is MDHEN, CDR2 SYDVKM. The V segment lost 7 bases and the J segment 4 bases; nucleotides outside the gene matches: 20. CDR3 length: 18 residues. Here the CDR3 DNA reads TGTGCCAGCAATCCTGACCGGGACAGGGTATTGGCGGGATACGAGCAGTACTTC. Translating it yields CASNPDRDRVLAGYEQYF.

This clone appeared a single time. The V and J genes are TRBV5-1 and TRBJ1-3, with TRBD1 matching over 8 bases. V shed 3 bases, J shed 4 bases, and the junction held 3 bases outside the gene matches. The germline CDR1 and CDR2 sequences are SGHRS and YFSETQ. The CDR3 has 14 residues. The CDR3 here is CASSSGQVGNTIYF. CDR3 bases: TGCGCCAGCAGCTCGGGACAGGTGGGAAACACCATATATTTT.

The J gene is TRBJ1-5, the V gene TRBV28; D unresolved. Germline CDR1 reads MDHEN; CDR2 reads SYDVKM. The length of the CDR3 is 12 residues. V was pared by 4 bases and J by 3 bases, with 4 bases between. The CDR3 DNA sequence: TGTGCCAGCAGTTCACTCAATCAGCCCCAGCATTTT. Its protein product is CASSSLNQPQHF.

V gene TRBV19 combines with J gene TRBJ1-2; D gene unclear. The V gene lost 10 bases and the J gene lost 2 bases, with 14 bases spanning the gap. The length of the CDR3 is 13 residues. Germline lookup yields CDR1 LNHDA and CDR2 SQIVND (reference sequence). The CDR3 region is CATTSGWNYGYTF. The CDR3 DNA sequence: TGTGCCACAACCTCGGGGTGGAACTATGGCTACACCTTC.

This CDR3 reads CASSYGGGNTIYF. As DNA, the CDR3 is TGTGCCAGCAGTTACGGGGGAGGAAACACCATATATTTT. The chain carries TRBV6-5 and TRBJ1-3; perhaps TRBD1 as D (5 bases). This CDR3 spans 13 amino acids. Per germline, CDR1 MNHEY and CDR2 SVGAGI. The V end lost 2 bases, the J end lost 4 bases, and 6 bases lay between the germline ends.

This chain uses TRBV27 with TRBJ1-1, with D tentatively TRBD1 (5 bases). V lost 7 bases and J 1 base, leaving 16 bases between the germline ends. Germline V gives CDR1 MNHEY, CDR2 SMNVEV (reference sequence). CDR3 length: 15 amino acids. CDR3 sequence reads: CASTPLGRANTEAFF. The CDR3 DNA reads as TGTGCCAGCACCCCTTTGGGCAGGGCGAACACTGAAGCTTTCTTT.

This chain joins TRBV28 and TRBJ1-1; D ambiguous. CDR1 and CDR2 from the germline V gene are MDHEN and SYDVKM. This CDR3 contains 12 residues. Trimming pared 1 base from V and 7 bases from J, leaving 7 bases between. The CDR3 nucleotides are TGTGCCAGCAGTTTATCAGTCGGTGAAGCTTTCTTT. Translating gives CASSLSVGEAFF.

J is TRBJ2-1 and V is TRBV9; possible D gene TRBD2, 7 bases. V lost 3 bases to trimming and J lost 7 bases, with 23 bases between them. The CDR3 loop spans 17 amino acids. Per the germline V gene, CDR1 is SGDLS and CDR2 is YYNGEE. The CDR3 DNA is TGTGCCAGCAGCGCTCACGGGGGGCTAGCGATGGGGAATGAGCAGTTCTTC. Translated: CASSAHGGLAMGNEQFF.